The text below deals with one T cell receptor (beta chain). At one of its ends the junction is not consistent with the germline gene, which may arise from a read error. TCRdb recomputed calls from the RT-PCR reads with MiXCR, one row per CDR3 protein. The sample consists of about 780,000 distinct CDR3 sequences, roughly 18% of them appearing once. This entry is derived from a study of response to subunit inactivated influenza vaccine. This CDR3 has 12 amino acids. Germline loops: CDR1 SGDLS, CDR2 YYNGEE. The input for sequencing was PBMCs from blood, taken roughly 5 days after vaccination. This sequence joins TRBV9 and TRBJ2-6; 7 positions match TRBD1. The clonotype originates from a man over 45 who received an inactivated influenza vaccine. The CDR3 sequence is CASSVEGGAVAF. The CDR3 region has the DNA TGTGCCAGCAGCGTAGAAGGGGGCGCCGTGGCTTTC.